A single T cell receptor (beta chain) is shown here with its context. This clone has only a few counts. Its antigen has not been determined. There are no base qualities to consult, and no much larger clone falls within one base. For CDR1 and CDR2, the germline V gene (reference sequence) lists GTSNPN and SVGIG. The junction carries 17 bases between V and J, which are trimmed by 4 bases and 7 bases respectively. The CDR3, from cysteine to phenylalanine, totals 13 residues. Solely the CDR3 DNA is kept, with 39 bases framed from the first base. The method behind the library was the immunoSEQ multiplex PCR assay. Concerning the study's data processing: To diagnose cytomegalovirus status from the catalog of TCR beta chain sequences, a statistical classification framework was built. TCRdb provides this immuneACCESS table in a form limited to in-frame rearrangements. Some clones are lacking; in checked studies, under half of them reflect an unresolved V gene, and why the rest are absent is not known. The DNA was the basis for D and trimming; V, J and clone size are from that table. The table for this sample lists approximately 220,000 clones; approximately 80% of them were counted only once. The biggest ten clones account for around 15% of the sample.

The data are from a study of cytomegalovirus exposure and HLA in healthy donors (TCRdb year 2017). Regarding the research as a whole: A later analysis indicated that the roughly 130 validation repertoires were generated on the platform also employed for the 666 repertoires of the first cohort. To predict cytomegalovirus infection status, the study combined high-throughput TCR immunosequencing, statistical association of individual TCRs with disease status, and machine learning. A separate validation cohort of 100 to 150 different subjects was used in addition to the roughly 670-subject first cohort. The study was designed to test whether signatures of past pathogen exposure could be identified by cataloging public T cell receptors.

Broad study findings and their caveats: The authors suggested that the approach could potentially be extended to other disease states and immunological phenotypes. Across donors, most TCR sequences were observed very rarely, whereas some public TCRs were present in many individuals. The study listed 150 to 200 TCR beta chains as associated with cytomegalovirus. A later analysis had no HLA typing for the validation cohort, so co-occurrence there was scored across all 120 repertoires. Cytomegalovirus status was reported to be diagnosed by the classifier with high specificity and sensitivity in both the original and validation cohorts. Three of the identified cytomegalovirus-associated TCR beta chains were confirmed in vitro to be specific for cytomegalovirus antigens. Subsequent analysis determined that TCRs grouped into clusters in the first cohort also showed a tendency toward co-occurrence across the approximately 110 validation repertoires, and roughly 94% of cluster scores exceeded 0.

The donors were included in the validation cohort of some 120 subjects, a group kept apart from the approximately 690-subject first cohort. The source material was PBMCs. The sequence came from a young woman in good health and CMV-seropositive. In this chain, TRBV30 is recombined with TRBJ2-7, with the D gene call left open. The CDR3 region: CAWTPAAQREQYF. The nucleotides are TGTGCCTGGACCCCAGCCGCCCAGAGGGAGCAGTACTTC.